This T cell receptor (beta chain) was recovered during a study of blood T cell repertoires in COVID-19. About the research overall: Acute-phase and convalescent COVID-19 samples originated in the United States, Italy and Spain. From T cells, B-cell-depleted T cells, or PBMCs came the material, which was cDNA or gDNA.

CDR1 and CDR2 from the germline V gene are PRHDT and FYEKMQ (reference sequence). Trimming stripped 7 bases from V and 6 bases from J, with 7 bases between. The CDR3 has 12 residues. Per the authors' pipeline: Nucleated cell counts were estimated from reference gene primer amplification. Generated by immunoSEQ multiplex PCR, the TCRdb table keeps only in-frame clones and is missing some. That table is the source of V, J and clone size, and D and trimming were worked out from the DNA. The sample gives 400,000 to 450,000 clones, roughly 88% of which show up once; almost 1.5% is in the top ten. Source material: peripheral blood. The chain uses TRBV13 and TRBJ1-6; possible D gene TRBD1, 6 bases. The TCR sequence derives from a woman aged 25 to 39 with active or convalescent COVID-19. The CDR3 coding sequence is TGTGCCAGCAACAGGGCTAATTCACCCCTCCACTTT. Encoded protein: CASNRANSPLHF.